The 25 T cell receptor beta chains below all came from one sample that was sequenced in a study of T cells in Graves' hyperthyroidism and ophthalmopathy. TCR beta CDR3 region amplification was performed from RNA transcripts. The TCR CDR3 first-round RT-PCR relied on the HTBI primer set. From the multiplex PCR reads, TCRdb called clonotypes with MiXCR, one entry per CDR3 protein. The sample lists 600,000 or so distinct CDR3 sequences, about half occurring once. The sequenced sample was peripheral blood or thyroid tissue (not recorded which). The receptors originated from a woman aged 18 to 35 with Graves' hyperthyroidism.

This clonotype was counted between two and nine times. The J gene is TRBJ1-5, the V gene TRBV27, with 7 bases matching TRBD1. Per the germline V gene, CDR1 is MNHEY and CDR2 is SMNVEV (reference sequence). Germline trimming cut 8 bases from V and 6 bases from J; bases unmatched to any gene: 10. This CDR3 is built from 14 residues. CDR3 DNA: TGTGCCAGCGCCCGCAGGGGGACGGTTCAGCCCCAGCATTTT. It specifies CASARRGTVQPQHF.

Remarks on this clonotype: This could be a read error, since a much larger clone is one nucleotide away. V is TRBV10-3 and J is TRBJ2-2; 8 bases fit TRBD1. The junction had 4 bases not matched to a gene; V was cut back by 10 bases and J by 0 bases. Germline assignment: CDR1 ENHRY and CDR2 SYGVKD. CDR3 length: 14 residues. The CDR3 loop is CATRTGSNTGELFF. CDR3 coding DNA: TGTGCCACCAGGACAGGGTCGAACACCGGGGAGCTGTTTTTT.

A few counts support this clonotype. The V call is TRBV20-1, the J call TRBJ1-5; 7 bases are shared with TRBD1. This CDR3 comprises 13 residues. CDR1 is DFQATT and CDR2 is SNEGSKA in the germline V gene (reference sequence). After removal of 6 bases from V and 4 bases from J, the junction contained 6 bases not matched to a gene. CDR3 bases: TGCAGTGCCCGCCGGACAGGTAATCAGCCCCAGCATTTT. Its translation: CSARRTGNQPQHF.

This clonotype has a count of ten or more. This chain links TRBV29-1 with TRBJ2-7, with D hard to call. This CDR3 contains 15 residues. V was cut by 3 bases and J by 1 base, with 16 bases left in between. From germline, CDR1 is SQVTM and CDR2 ANQGSEA. In DNA, the CDR3 is TGCAGCGTTGAGGCCGACGGAGACTGGTCCTACGAGCAGTACTTC. Translation: CSVEADGDWSYEQYF.

V and J are TRBV12-3 or TRBV12-4 and TRBJ1-1; D unclear. The germline V and J ends were trimmed by 2 bases and 1 base, with 8 bases remaining between them. There are 14 residues in the CDR3. The CDR3 here is CASSLLTRNTEAFF. The CDR3 coding sequence is TGTGCCAGCAGTTTACTTACACGGAACACTGAAGCTTTCTTT.

The gene calls are TRBV12-5 and TRBJ2-7; D gene ambiguous. Germline assignment: CDR1 LGHNT and CDR2 FRNRAP. Trimming took 4 bases from V and 5 from J, leaving 15 bases between them. The CDR3 has 14 residues. CDR3 region: CASGSLSPTHEQYF. CDR3 DNA sequence: TGTGCTAGTGGTTCCCTCTCCCCGACCCACGAGCAGTACTTC.

A remark on this clonotype: A much larger clone lies a single base off, so this may be a read error. V is TRBV9 and J is TRBJ1-1, with 7 bases aligning to TRBD1. V shed 4 bases, J shed 5 bases, and the junction held 8 bases outside the gene matches. This CDR3 is built from 14 residues. Germline CDR1 SGDLS, CDR2 YYNGEE. This CDR3 reads CASSSTLQGTEAFF. CDR3 DNA: TGTGCCAGCAGCTCGACCTTACAGGGGACTGAAGCTTTCTTT.

This clonotype was seen repeatedly, ten times or more. V is TRBV12-3 or TRBV12-4 and J is TRBJ2-7; maybe TRBD2 (6 bases). The CDR3 extends over 12 amino acids. V shed 6 bases and J shed 3 bases, with 9 bases lying between them. The CDR3 region has the DNA TGTGCCAGCAGCAGACTAGGCTACGAGCAGTACTTC. This codes for CASSRLGYEQYF.

For this clonotype: At one boundary the junction diverges from the germline segment, which might be a read error. The V and J genes are TRBV7-9 and TRBJ1-1, with unresolved D. This CDR3 spans 8 amino acids. Germline CDR1 is SEHNR and CDR2 is FQNEAQ (reference sequence). The CDR3 coding sequence is TGTGCCAGCAATATAGCTTCCTTT. This encodes CASNIASF.

This sequence joins TRBV19 and TRBJ1-1; D is ambiguous. V lost 1 base, J lost 1 base, and 10 bases lay in between. The germline gives CDR1 LNHDA, CDR2 SQIVND (reference sequence). The CDR3 is 15 residues long. CDR3 sequence reads: CASSIGPLPNTEAFF. DNA of the CDR3: TGTGCCAGTAGTATAGGGCCGCTGCCGAACACTGAAGCTTTCTTT. Variable domain in full (rest from reference TRBV19 and TRBJ1-1): DGGITQSPKYLFRKEGQNVTLSCEQNLNHDAMYWYRQDPGQGLRLIYYSQIVNDFQKGDIAEGYSVSREKKESFPLTVTSAQKNPTAFYLCASSIGPLPNTEAFFGQGTRLTVV.

This sequence joins TRBV10-2 and TRBJ2-7; 12 bases match TRBD2. Trimming removed 4 bases from V and 8 bases from J; junction bases left unmatched: 6. Germline CDR1 WSHSY, CDR2 SAAADI. The CDR3 runs to 14 residues. CDR3 coding DNA: TGCGCCAGCAGTGCGCGGACTAGCGGGAAGCAGCAGTACTTC. Its protein product is CASSARTSGKQQYF.

V and J are TRBV7-2 and TRBJ2-7; 10 bases fit TRBD1. V lost 6 bases to trimming and J lost 2 bases; unmatched junction nucleotides: 7. Germline lookup yields CDR1 SGHTA and CDR2 FQGNSA. This CDR3 spans 15 amino acids. The CDR3 DNA is TGTGCCAGCAGTGGGGGACAGGGGCCAGCCTACGAGCAGTACTTC. This translates into CASSGGQGPAYEQYF.

With regard to this clonotype: A much larger clone differs from this one at a single base, so this may be a read error. The chain employs TRBV7-1 and TRBJ2-7; D unclear. TRBV7-1 is known as an ORF, though its function is uncertain. Trimming stripped 7 bases from V and 3 bases from J, with 16 bases between. This CDR3 has 14 residues. The CDR3 loop is CASTSPEKGYEQYF. DNA of the CDR3: TGTGCCAGCACCTCCCCCGAAAAGGGCTACGAGCAGTACTTC.

This clonotype was seen a handful of times. V usage is TRBV10-3 and J usage is TRBJ2-7; the match to TRBD2 covers 8 bases. CDR3 length: 14 amino acids. Trimming removed 0 bases from V and 5 bases from J; junction bases left unmatched: 3. Germline V gene lookup returns CDR1 ENHRY and CDR2 SYGVKD. DNA of the CDR3: TGTGCCATCAGTGAGTCAAGCGGGAGTGACGAGCAGTACTTC. Amino acid sequence: CAISESSGSDEQYF.

This clonotype was counted between two and nine times. The J gene is TRBJ1-1, the V gene TRBV12-3 or TRBV12-4; D is perhaps TRBD1 (6 bases). V lost 6 bases and J 4 bases, leaving 12 bases between the germline ends. This CDR3 has 13 amino acids. The CDR3 is CASRQTGSTEAFF. CDR3 sequence (DNA): TGTGCCAGCAGGCAAACAGGGAGCACTGAAGCTTTCTTT.

V and J are TRBV24-1 and TRBJ2-7; D possibly matches TRBD1 or TRBD2 (5 bases each). Germline CDR1 KGHDR, CDR2 SFDVKD. The CDR3 length is 19 residues. V lost 3 bases, J lost 1 base, and 24 bases lay in between. The CDR3 sequence: CATSDPGTSAQGRSYEQYF. In DNA, the CDR3 is TGTGCCACCAGTGATCCGGGGACCAGCGCTCAAGGAAGATCCTACGAGCAGTACTTC.

This chain uses TRBV25-1 with TRBJ1-6, with D uncertain. Trimming took 8 bases from V and 8 from J, leaving 10 bases between them. The CDR3 covers 12 residues. Germline-derived CDR1 and CDR2 are MGHDK and SYGVNS. In DNA form, the CDR3 reads TGTGCCAGCGTAGCCCGAGATTCACCCCTCCACTTT. Its translation: CASVARDSPLHF.

This CDR3 reads CAISEYREREGYTF. Here the CDR3 DNA reads TGTGCCATCAGTGAGTACAGGGAAAGAGAAGGCTACACCTTC. This chain uses TRBV10-3 with TRBJ1-2; tentatively, D is TRBD1 (6 bases). The CDR3 is 14 residues long. Trimming took 1 base from V and 8 from J, leaving 14 bases between them. In germline, CDR1 is ENHRY, CDR2 SYGVKD.

This clonotype was counted a few times. The rearrangement links TRBV20-1 to TRBJ1-4, with D unresolved. The CDR3 totals 15 residues. Germline CDR1 and CDR2: DFQATT and SNEGSKA (reference sequence). The V gene lost 0 bases and the J gene lost 1 base, with 9 bases spanning the gap. CDR3 residues: CSARDRTQTNEKLFF. The CDR3 DNA follows: TGCAGTGCTAGAGATCGGACCCAAACTAATGAAAAACTGTTTTTT.

The rearrangement joins TRBV10-3 to TRBJ1-1; perhaps TRBD1 as D (5 bases). The CDR3 is 15 amino acids. From germline, CDR1 is ENHRY and CDR2 SYGVKD. Trimming left V 10 bases short and J 0 bases short, with 18 bases between. The CDR3, as DNA: TGTGCCAGCACTACCCAGGGCTTCATGAACACTGAAGCTTTCTTT. Encoded protein: CASTTQGFMNTEAFF.

The chain joins TRBV7-9 to TRBJ2-7, with TRBD2 matching over 12 bases. The CDR3 spans 15 residues. Germline-derived CDR1 and CDR2 are SEHNR and FQNEAQ (reference sequence). Germline trimming cut 5 bases from V and 5 bases from J; bases unmatched to any gene: 7. CDR3 protein: CASSLTSGRIHEQYF. DNA of the CDR3: TGTGCCAGCAGCCTAACTAGCGGGAGGATCCACGAGCAGTACTTC.

The chain carries TRBV15 and TRBJ2-7, with a tentative D call TRBD1 (6 bases). CDR3 length: 12 amino acids. V was trimmed by 0 bases and J by 9 bases, leaving 9 bases between them. Germline-derived CDR1 and CDR2 are LNHNV and YYDKDF (reference sequence). CDR3 DNA: TGTGCCACCAGCAGAGAAGGCAGGGGGCAGTACTTC. Its protein product is CATSREGRGQYF. Supplemented by reference TRBV15 and TRBJ2-7, the full variable domain reads DAMVIQNPRYQVTQFGKPVTLSCSQTLNHNVMYWYQQKSSQAPKLLFHYYDKDFNNEADTPDNFQSRRPNTSFCFLDIRSPGLGDTAMYLCATSREGRGQYFGPGTRLTVT.

The chain uses TRBV19 and TRBJ1-2; TRBD1 matches at 7 bases. Germline assignment: CDR1 LNHDA and CDR2 SQIVND (reference sequence). V shed 4 bases and J 4 bases; nucleotides not matched to a gene: 9. The length of the CDR3 is 15 residues. The CDR3 is CASSNGPRGTYGYTF. In DNA, the CDR3 is TGTGCCAGTAGTAACGGTCCCAGGGGGACCTATGGCTACACCTTC.

The genes are TRBV7-9 and TRBJ2-7; possibly TRBD2 for D (5 bases). Per germline, CDR1 SEHNR and CDR2 FQNEAQ (reference sequence). CDR3 length: 14 residues. Trimming removed 3 bases from V and 2 bases from J, with 11 bases in between. For the CDR3, the DNA is TGTGCCAGCAGCTTCCCCGGGAATCCCTACGAGCAGTACTTC. This sequence encodes CASSFPGNPYEQYF.

This clonotype came up a few times. The V gene is TRBV19, the J gene TRBJ1-1, with D possibly matching TRBD1 (6 bases). Trimming took 6 bases from V and 0 from J, leaving 11 bases between them. The CDR3 runs to 14 residues. CDR1 is LNHDA and CDR2 is SQIVND in the germline V gene (reference sequence). As DNA, the CDR3 is TGTGCCAGTAGGGAATGGACAGTGAACACTGAAGCTTTCTTT. This translates into CASREWTVNTEAFF.